A selection of T cell receptor beta chains follows, all from one sample in a study of CD8+ T cells in alopecia areata. Here immunoSEQ multiplex PCR was the method, and the copy in TCRdb shows in-frame clones only, minus some. The sample yields approximately 200,000 clones, approximately 56% seen once. This material consisted of CD4+ T cells sorted from blood, taken at week 4, from a patient treated with tofacitinib. Source of these receptors: a human donor with alopecia areata. Both conserved end residues are part of each CDR3. D genes are given only for firm matches. Clone sizes are given selectively: once, few, many, or a class where the clone is expanded.

. TRBJ2-6 . 15 TRBV19 TGTGCCAGTAGTATCTTGACGCCTGGGGCCAACGTCCTGACTTTC CASSILTPGANVLTF
. TRBJ2-2 TRBD1 16 TRBV9 TGTGCCAGCAGCGCTCCGGGACAGGGATTAGCCGGGGAGCTGTTTTTT CASSAPGQGLAGELFF
. TRBJ1-5 . 13 TRBV7-8 TGTGCCAGCAGCTTCAAAACAGATCAGCCCCAGCATTTT CASSFKTDQPQHF
few TRBJ2-3 . 15 TRBV19 TGTGCCAGTAGTTTCCGGGACACTTACACAGATACGCAGTATTTT CASSFRDTYTDTQYF
. TRBJ1-4 . 13 TRBV29-1 TGCAGCGTGTCTGTAGGAGGGGATGAAAAACTGTTTTTT CSVSVGGDEKLFF
. TRBJ2-3 . 11 TRBV5-1 TGCGCCAGCGGGGACACAGATACGCAGTATTTT CASGDTDTQYF
. TRBJ2-7 . 12 TRBV7-8 TGTGCCAGCAGCCTAAGAACATACGAGCAGTACTTC CASSLRTYEQYF
. TRBJ2-5 . 13 TRBV28 TGTGCCAGCAGTGGGGATAGCCAGGAGACCCAGTACTTC CASSGDSQETQYF
few TRBJ2-7 . 14 TRBV6-6 TGTGCCAGCAGTACAAACAGAAACGGGTACGAGCAGTACTTC CASSTNRNGYEQYF
once TRBJ2-7 TRBD1 13 TRBV29-1 TGCAGCGTAAGACAGGGGGCCTCGCCCGAGCAGTACTTC CSVRQGASPEQYF
once TRBJ2-7 . 16 TRBV27 TGTGCCAGCAGTCCGTCCCGGGGGACAGCATCCTACGAGCAGTACTTC CASSPSRGTASYEQYF
. TRBJ2-3 TRBD2 17 TRBV4-2 TGTGCCAGCAGCCAAGATACGGGGGGAGGAGGCACAGATACGCAGTATTTT CASSQDTGGGGTDTQYF
. TRBJ2-5 . 16 TRBV4-1 TGCGCCAGCAGCCAAGGTCCCGGGACACCGCGAGAGACCCAGTACTTC CASSQGPGTPRETQYF
. TRBJ1-5 . 14 TRBV9 TGTGCCAGCAGCGTCGGCGGAAGCAATCAGCCCCAGCATTTT CASSVGGSNQPQHF
few TRBJ1-5 . 12 TRBV10-2 TGCGCCAGCAGTGCCGGTAATCAGCCCCAGCATTTT CASSAGNQPQHF
. TRBJ1-2 . 12 TRBV7-8 TGTGCCAGCAGCTTCGCAATCGGCGGCTACACCTTC CASSFAIGGYTF
. TRBJ2-5 TRBD2 16 TRBV10-3 TGTGCCATCAGTGAGTCCCTAGCGGGGAGTAAAGAGACCCAGTACTTC CAISESLAGSKETQYF
. TRBJ2-6 . 15 TRBV5-1 TGCGCCAGCAGCTTGAGTAGCTCTGGGGCCAACGTCCTGACTTTC CASSLSSSGANVLTF
. TRBJ2-5 . 12 TRBV4-2 TGTGCCAGCAGCCCTTCCGGGGAGACCCAGTACTTC CASSPSGETQYF
. TRBJ1-4 . 15 TRBV30 TGTGCCTGGAGTGTACGTCGTCAGACTAATGAAAAACTGTTTTTT CAWSVRRQTNEKLFF
. TRBJ1-2 . 13 TRBV11-2 TGTGCCAGCAGCTTAGGCAGAAGCTATGGCTACACCTTC CASSLGRSYGYTF
. TRBJ2-3 . 15 TRBV2 TGTGCCAGCAGTGCCGGCAGACCCCAGACAGATACGCAGTATTTT CASSAGRPQTDTQYF
. TRBJ2-4 TRBD1 14 TRBV23-1 TGCGCCAGCAGTCCGGGGTCCGGGACAGGCATTCAGTACTTC CASSPGSGTGIQYF
. TRBJ1-5 . 12 TRBV6-1 TGTGCCAGCAGTGGAGCGGGTCAGCCCCAGCATTTT CASSGAGQPQHF
. TRBJ2-2 TRBD1 16 TRBV5-1 TGCGCCAGCAGCCCCCCGGGACAGGGATACACCGGGGAGCTGTTTTTT CASSPPGQGYTGELFF
. TRBJ1-1 . 13 TRBV29-1 TGCAGCGTGGCCCGGACAGCACGGACTGAAGCTTTCTTT CSVARTARTEAFF
few TRBJ1-2 . 11 TRBV6-5 TGTGCCAGTAGTAAGGAAGGCGGCTACACCTTC CASSKEGGYTF
. TRBJ1-1 . 16 TRBV4-1 TGCGCCAGCAGCCAACGACCAACGGGACAGAACACTGAAGCTTTCTTT CASSQRPTGQNTEAFF
few TRBJ2-3 . 14 TRBV29-1 TGCAGCGTTGAAGGAGCGGAGCACACAGATACGCAGTATTTT CSVEGAEHTDTQYF
. TRBJ1-1 . 13 TRBV29-1 TGCAGCGTTGATCCTTGGGAGGGGGGCGAAGCTTTCTTT CSVDPWEGGEAFF
few TRBJ2-5 . 12 TRBV2 TGTGCCAGCCGGTCAGCTCTAGAGACCCAGTACTTC CASRSALETQYF
. TRBJ2-7 TRBD1 15 TRBV30 TGTGCCTGGAGACTTAAGCGGGACAGGGGCTACGAGCAGTACTTC CAWRLKRDRGYEQYF
few TRBJ2-2 . 15 TRBV2 TGTGCCAGCAGTGTGGACGGCGCCTACACCGGGGAGCTGTTTTTT CASSVDGAYTGELFF
. TRBJ1-2 . 11 TRBV29-1 TGCAGCGTTGGAGGGAGGGGAGGCTACACCTTC CSVGGRGGYTF
. TRBJ1-5 . 12 TRBV6-5 TGTGCCAGCAGTTTCTCTGATCAGCCCCAGCATTTT CASSFSDQPQHF
. TRBJ1-4 TRBD1 11 TRBV29-1 TGCAGCACTATGGACAGGGGGGAACTGTTTTTT CSTMDRGELFF
. TRBJ2-2 TRBD2 19 TRBV4-1 TGCGCCAGCAGCCAAGACAAGATGTCACTAGCGGGGGTGGGCGGGGAGCTGTTTTTT CASSQDKMSLAGVGGELFF
. TRBJ2-2 TRBD2 19 TRBV5-6 TGTGCCAGCAGCTTGTACGGATGGACTAGCGGGACGAACACCGGGGAGCTGTTTTTT CASSLYGWTSGTNTGELFF
few TRBJ2-4 TRBD1 13 TRBV7-2 TGTGCCAGCAGCTTGGGACAGGTGTACATTCAGTACTTC CASSLGQVYIQYF